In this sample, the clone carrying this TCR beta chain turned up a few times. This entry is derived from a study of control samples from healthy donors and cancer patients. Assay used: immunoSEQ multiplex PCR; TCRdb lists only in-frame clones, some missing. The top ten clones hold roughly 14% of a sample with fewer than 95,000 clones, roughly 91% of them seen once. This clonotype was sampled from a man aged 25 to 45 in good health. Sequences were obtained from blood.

CDR3 nucleotide sequence: TGTGCCAGCAAGGTGAGCTCCTACAATGAGCAGTTCTTC. Translated, it gives CASKVSSYNEQFF. V is TRBV12-3 or TRBV12-4 and J is TRBJ2-1; D uncertain. The CDR3 loop spans 13 amino acids. V was shortened by 7 bases and J by 0 bases, with 7 bases between the two germline ends.